This T cell receptor (beta chain) originates from a study of blood T cell repertoires in COVID-19. Study-wide background: COVID-19 samples collected from the United States, Italy and Spain covered acute and convalescent phases.

Followed longitudinally, the Seattle patients had been enrolled during active infection. CDR1 is SGHVS and CDR2 is FNYEAQ in the germline V gene. The CDR3 sequence is 15 residues long. The V end lost 5 bases, the J end lost 6 bases, and 20 bases lay between the germline ends. The sample holds one count of this clone. How the authors handled the data: Quantification of nucleated cells was approximated via reference gene primer amplification. Sequenced by immunoSEQ multiplex PCR; TCRdb stores in-frame clones only, minus some. That table gives V, J and clone size, and the DNA gave D and trimming. The sample has about 38,000 clones, roughly 87% seen once; the top ten hold 4% to 5.5%.

This chain joins TRBV7-6 and TRBJ2-7; tentatively, D is TRBD1 (7 bases). Sequences were obtained from peripheral blood. The origin of this receptor is a man aged 60-69 years with COVID-19, enrolled during active disease. The CDR3 DNA reads as TGTGCCAGCAGCAAGGAGGGGACAGAAGGCTCCGAGCAGTACTTC. Amino acid sequence: CASSKEGTEGSEQYF.